This T cell receptor beta chain derives from a study of tumor T cells in aggressive B-cell lymphoma. The table came from immunoSEQ multiplex PCR; TCRdb's copy has only in-frame clones and leaves some out. The sample records roughly 620 clones, 94% being singletons. Germline CDR1 and CDR2: LGHNA and YNFKEQ. V gave up 3 bases and J gave up 2 bases, with 16 bases separating them. The CDR3 runs 16 residues. The chain has TRBV4-2 and TRBJ1-1, with D perhaps matching TRBD1 (5 bases). Sequencing was done on a sample of tumor tissue. This TCR came from an adult with diffuse large B cell lymphoma. Here the CDR3 reads CASSQPGGMTNTEAFF. CDR3 DNA: TGTGCCAGCAGCCAGCCGGGGGGGATGACTAACACTGAAGCTTTCTTT.